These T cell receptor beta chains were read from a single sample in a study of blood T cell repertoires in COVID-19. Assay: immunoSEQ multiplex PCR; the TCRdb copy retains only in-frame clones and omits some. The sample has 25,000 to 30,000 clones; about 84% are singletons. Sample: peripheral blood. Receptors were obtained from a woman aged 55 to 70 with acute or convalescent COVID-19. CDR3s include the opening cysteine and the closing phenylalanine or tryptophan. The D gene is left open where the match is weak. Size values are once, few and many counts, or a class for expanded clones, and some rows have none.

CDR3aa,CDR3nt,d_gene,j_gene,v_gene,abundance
CASSLGTGNTEAFF,TGTGCCAGCAGTCTGGGGACAGGGAACACTGAAGCTTTCTTT,TRBD1,TRBJ1-1,TRBV6-2/TRBV6-3,medium-sized
CAISESGEGYTF,TGTGCCATCAGTGAGTCAGGAGAGGGCTACACCTTC,-,TRBJ1-2,TRBV10-3,-
CASSQDLGAGLGSYNEQFF,TGTGCCAGCAGCCAAGATCTAGGGGCGGGGCTCGGCTCCTACAATGAGCAGTTCTTC,-,TRBJ2-1,TRBV4-2,-
CASSGRDSSYEQYF,TGTGCCAGCAGCGGCCGGGACAGCTCCTACGAGCAGTACTTC,TRBD1,TRBJ2-7,TRBV9,once
CAWRGTATYEQYF,TGTGCCTGGAGGGGGACAGCAACCTACGAGCAGTACTTC,TRBD1,TRBJ2-7,TRBV30,-
CATSRAAGANTEAFF,TGTGCCACCAGCAGAGCGGCAGGGGCGAACACTGAAGCTTTCTTT,-,TRBJ1-1,TRBV15,-
CASSLGVYEQYF,TGTGCCAGCAGCTTAGGAGTTTACGAGCAGTACTTC,-,TRBJ2-7,TRBV5-6,-
CATSDYGEATSGNTIYF,TGTGCCACCAGTGATTATGGGGAGGCCACCTCTGGAAACACCATATATTTT,-,TRBJ1-3,TRBV24-1,-
CASSPGLAGDEQFF,TGTGCCAGTAGCCCGGGACTAGCGGGTGATGAGCAGTTCTTC,TRBD2,TRBJ2-1,TRBV19,-
CASRTTWTDTQYF,TGTGCCAGCAGGACGACTTGGACAGATACGCAGTATTTT,-,TRBJ2-3,TRBV2,-
CASSFTGGNQPQHF,TGTGCCAGCAGTTTCACGGGGGGCAATCAGCCCCAGCATTTT,-,TRBJ1-5,TRBV6-5,-
CASSPEAGARGANVLTF,TGTGCCAGCAGCCCGGAGGCAGGGGCGCGGGGGGCCAACGTCCTGACTTTC,-,TRBJ2-6,TRBV7-3,-
CASRRPDSGVYTIYF,TGTGCCAGCAGACGGCCGGACAGTGGGGTGTACACCATATATTTT,-,TRBJ1-3,TRBV6-5,-
CASNRGSNSPLHF,TGTGCCAGCAACAGGGGGAGTAATTCACCCCTCCACTTT,TRBD1,TRBJ1-6,TRBV12-3/TRBV12-4,few
CASATARGGNNEQFF,TGTGCCAGTGCGACCGCCCGGGGGGGGAACAATGAGCAGTTCTTC,TRBD2,TRBJ2-1,TRBV6-5,-
CATSRDTAYYGYTF,TGTGCCACCAGCAGAGATACAGCATACTATGGCTACACCTTC,-,TRBJ1-2,TRBV15,-
CAWRYPERVYGYTF,TGTGCCTGGAGGTATCCGGAGCGGGTCTATGGCTACACCTTC,-,TRBJ1-2,TRBV30,-
CASSYNQGQASGNTIYF,TGTGCCAGCAGCTACAACCAGGGGCAAGCTTCTGGAAACACCATATATTTT,-,TRBJ1-3,TRBV7-8,-
CASSLDPGYEQYF,TGTGCCAGCAGCTTGGACCCGGGCTACGAGCAGTACTTC,-,TRBJ2-7,TRBV5-6,-
CASTLGQGARGYTF,TGCGCCAGCACCTTAGGACAGGGGGCGCGTGGCTACACCTTC,TRBD1,TRBJ1-2,TRBV10-2,-
CASHRGSSYEQYF,TGTGCCAGCCATAGGGGGAGCTCCTACGAGCAGTACTTC,-,TRBJ2-7,TRBV6-5,few
CASSLYGANTEAFF,TGCGCCAGCAGCTTGTACGGTGCGAACACTGAAGCTTTCTTT,-,TRBJ1-1,TRBV5-1,-
CASSLAWGVLNRDTIYF,TGTGCCAGCAGCTTAGCGTGGGGGGTACTAAATCGGGACACCATATATTTT,-,TRBJ1-3,TRBV7-2,-
CASSKTGTGLFHF,TGTGCCAGCAGTAAAACCGGGACAGGACTTTTCCACTTT,TRBD1,TRBJ1-6,TRBV6-5,-
CAAKITDGNQPQYF,TGTGCCGCCAAAATAACAGATGGCAATCAGCCCCAGTATTTT,-,TRBJ2-3,TRBV6-5,once
CASSLNHGSGNTIYF,TGCGCCAGCAGCCTCAACCACGGCTCTGGAAACACCATATATTTT,-,TRBJ1-3,TRBV4-1,-
CASSRTSSGELFF,TGTGCCAGCAGTCGGACTAGTTCCGGGGAGCTGTTTTTT,TRBD2,TRBJ2-2,TRBV5-4,once
CASSLERGRGIQYF,TGTGCCAGCAGCTTAGAACGCGGCCGAGGCATTCAGTACTTC,-,TRBJ2-4,TRBV11-1,few
CASSPDEDYEQYF,TGTGCCAGCAGCCCCGACGAGGACTACGAGCAGTACTTC,-,TRBJ2-7,TRBV9,-
CASSLTGSNYGYTF,TGTGCCAGCAGCTTAACAGGGTCTAACTATGGCTACACCTTC,-,TRBJ1-2,TRBV7-8,few
CAITSESRNEQFF,TGTGCCATTACTAGCGAAAGTCGCAATGAGCAGTTCTTC,TRBD2,TRBJ2-1,TRBV2,few
CASNRGLSGNTIYF,TGTGCCAGCAACAGGGGCCTCTCTGGAAACACCATATATTTT,TRBD1,TRBJ1-3,TRBV27,-
CASSLMNQGKTGELFF,TGTGCCAGCAGCTTAATGAACCAGGGAAAGACCGGGGAGCTGTTTTTT,-,TRBJ2-2,TRBV7-3,-
CSVVQGGTEAFF,TGCAGCGTTGTACAGGGCGGCACTGAAGCTTTCTTT,-,TRBJ1-1,TRBV29-1,-
CASSELTGGPRYEQYF,TGTGCCAGCAGTGAATTAACAGGGGGTCCTCGCTACGAGCAGTACTTC,TRBD1,TRBJ2-7,TRBV6-4,-
CASSVDLYQETQYF,TGTGCCAGCAGCGTAGACTTGTACCAAGAGACCCAGTACTTC,-,TRBJ2-5,TRBV9,few
CASAGTGEETQYF,TGTGCCAGCGCGGGGACAGGGGAAGAGACCCAGTACTTC,TRBD1,TRBJ2-5,TRBV11-3,-
CATRQGAGSGNTEAFF,TGTGCCACGCGACAGGGGGCGGGTTCTGGGAACACTGAAGCTTTCTTT,TRBD1,TRBJ1-1,TRBV28,-
CASRGTGTNGYTF,TGTGCCAGCAGGGGGACAGGGACGAATGGCTACACCTTC,TRBD1,TRBJ1-2,TRBV12-3/TRBV12-4,-
CASSLGGPSNQPQHF,TGTGCCAGCAGCTTAGGGGGCCCTTCCAATCAGCCCCAGCATTTT,-,TRBJ1-5,TRBV13,-
CASQGRGRNQPQHF,TGTGCCAGCCAGGGGCGGGGGCGGAATCAGCCCCAGCATTTT,-,TRBJ1-5,TRBV2,-
CASSFGGAADTQYF,TGTGCCAGCAGTTTCGGGGGGGCTGCAGATACGCAGTATTTT,TRBD2,TRBJ2-3,TRBV11-3,-
CASSVDGISQETQYF,TGTGCCAGCAGCGTAGACGGGATTAGCCAAGAGACCCAGTACTTC,-,TRBJ2-5,TRBV9,few
CASSYTSSGGEQYF,TGTGCCAGCAGTTATACGTCTAGCGGGGGCGAGCAGTACTTC,TRBD2,TRBJ2-7,TRBV6-6,-
CASSHREQGEVYEQYF,TGTGCCAGCAGCCACCGCGAACAGGGGGAGGTGTACGAGCAGTACTTC,TRBD1,TRBJ2-7,TRBV5-5,-
CASSSGLAGGPVGELFF,TGCGCCAGCAGCTCTGGACTAGCGGGGGGGCCGGTCGGGGAGCTGTTTTTT,TRBD2,TRBJ2-2,TRBV5-1,-
CASSLTRDGYTF,TGTGCCAGCAGCTTGACGAGGGATGGCTACACCTTC,-,TRBJ1-2,TRBV5-5,-
CASRAGQVLWNEQFF,TGTGCCAGCAGGGCGGGACAGGTGCTGTGGAATGAGCAGTTCTTC,TRBD1,TRBJ2-1,TRBV6-5,-
CASTVGEGGGYTF,TGTGCCAGCACAGTAGGGGAGGGAGGCGGCTACACCTTC,-,TRBJ1-2,TRBV9,-
CASSIPDRNNSPLHF,TGTGCCAGCAGTATCCCGGACAGAAATAATTCACCCCTCCACTTT,-,TRBJ1-6,TRBV28,-
CASSLRQGNQPQHF,TGTGCCAGCAGCTTAAGACAGGGGAATCAGCCCCAGCATTTT,TRBD1,TRBJ1-5,TRBV7-8,-
CASSAPGQGGYGYTF,TGTGCCAGCAGTGCCCCGGGACAGGGCGGCTATGGCTACACCTTC,TRBD1,TRBJ1-2,TRBV28,-
CASSQDRGPNYGYTF,TGTGCCAGCAGCCAAGACAGGGGTCCAAACTATGGCTACACCTTC,-,TRBJ1-2,TRBV3-1/TRBV3-2,once
CASSIRRGNYGYTF,TGTGCCAGTAGTATAAGAAGGGGAAACTATGGCTACACCTTC,-,TRBJ1-2,TRBV19,-
CASSLGFRGFTF,TGTGCCAGCAGCTTAGGTTTTCGGGGGTTTACCTTC,-,TRBJ1-2,TRBV7-2,-